Listed below are T cell receptor beta chains from one sample, sequenced in a study of shared clonotypes between healthy human individuals. Sequenced by immunoSEQ multiplex PCR; TCRdb stores in-frame clones only, minus some. The sample includes over 100,000 clones, 55% to 70% of them seen just once. Input material: memory CD8+ T cells sorted from blood. These receptors originate from a woman under 40 in good health. Both conserved end residues are part of each CDR3. Each record gives: clone size, D gene, J gene, V gene, CDR3 length, CDR3 DNA, CDR3 protein. D genes are given only for firm matches. The size entry is marked missing in some rows and otherwise reads once, few, many or a size class.

clone size: NA
D gene: TRBD1
J gene: TRBJ1-1
V gene: TRBV6-1
CDR3 length: 18
CDR3 DNA: TGTGCCAGCAGTGAAGGGACCTGGACAGGGACAATGAACACTGAAGCTTTCTTT
CDR3 protein: CASSEGTWTGTMNTEAFF

clone size: NA
D gene: NA
J gene: TRBJ1-6
V gene: TRBV4-1
CDR3 length: 19
CDR3 DNA: TGCGCCAGCAGCCATAAATCCGGACCCCAGTGGCGTTATAATTCACCCCTCCACTTT
CDR3 protein: CASSHKSGPQWRYNSPLHF

clone size: NA
D gene: NA
J gene: TRBJ2-3
V gene: TRBV27
CDR3 length: 13
CDR3 DNA: TGTGCCAGCACCTTGGGGGGCACAGATACGCAGTATTTT
CDR3 protein: CASTLGGTDTQYF

clone size: NA
D gene: TRBD2
J gene: TRBJ2-3
V gene: TRBV19
CDR3 length: 16
CDR3 DNA: TGTGCCAGTAGTTTCCAACTAGCGCTCCACCGAGATACGCAGTATTTT
CDR3 protein: CASSFQLALHRDTQYF

clone size: NA
D gene: TRBD2
J gene: TRBJ2-2
V gene: TRBV4-1
CDR3 length: 19
CDR3 DNA: TGCGCCAGCAGCCAAGCCGGCGGGACTAGCGGGATACTCACCGGGGAGCTGTTTTTT
CDR3 protein: CASSQAGGTSGILTGELFF

clone size: NA
D gene: TRBD2
J gene: TRBJ2-3
V gene: TRBV29-1
CDR3 length: 16
CDR3 DNA: TGCAGCGTTGCCGGGACTAGCGGGACTAGCACAGATACGCAGTATTTT
CDR3 protein: CSVAGTSGTSTDTQYF

clone size: NA
D gene: NA
J gene: TRBJ1-5
V gene: TRBV27
CDR3 length: 13
CDR3 DNA: TGTGCCAGCAGTCGGACAGCGGCTCAGCCCCAGCATTTT
CDR3 protein: CASSRTAAQPQHF

clone size: NA
D gene: TRBD2
J gene: TRBJ2-5
V gene: TRBV6-5
CDR3 length: 15
CDR3 DNA: TGTGCCAGCAGTTATACATCGGGAGGAGGAGAGACCCAGTACTTC
CDR3 protein: CASSYTSGGGETQYF

clone size: few
D gene: NA
J gene: TRBJ2-1
V gene: TRBV6-6
CDR3 length: 13
CDR3 DNA: TGTGCCAGCTTGCAGACTGCCTACAATGAGCAGTTCTTC
CDR3 protein: CASLQTAYNEQFF

clone size: few
D gene: NA
J gene: TRBJ1-2
V gene: TRBV28
CDR3 length: 13
CDR3 DNA: TGTGCCAGCAGTGCACAGGAGATTTATGGCTACACCTTC
CDR3 protein: CASSAQEIYGYTF

clone size: NA
D gene: NA
J gene: TRBJ2-7
V gene: TRBV6-1
CDR3 length: 14
CDR3 DNA: TGTGCCAGCAGTGACAGGGATGGATCCTACGAGCAGTACTTC
CDR3 protein: CASSDRDGSYEQYF

clone size: NA
D gene: TRBD1
J gene: TRBJ2-7
V gene: TRBV5-4
CDR3 length: 14
CDR3 DNA: TGTGCCAGCAGCTTGCCCGGGACAGTCCGCGAGCAGTACTTC
CDR3 protein: CASSLPGTVREQYF